These 23 T cell receptor beta chains originate from one sample sequenced in a study of T cell responses to AZD1222 COVID-19 vaccine (dated by TCRdb to 2020 to 2023). What this sample's time point label stands for: baseline before first vaccination. Library prep was done by the immunoSEQ multiplex PCR assay. Not all clones reach the TCRdb copy of this immuneACCESS table, which keeps in-frame sequences only. Checked studies attribute under half of the gap to unresolved V genes and leave the rest unexplained. This sample has around 200,000 clones in its table, and more than 80% of those were observed once. The ten largest clones represent around 4.3% of the sample. Sequences were derived from peripheral blood, sampled on day 0 of AZD1222 vaccination. The source of these receptors is an adult in good health.

The chain links TRBV28 to TRBJ1-5, with D possibly matching TRBD1 (5 bases). This CDR3 is 15 amino acids long. Germline CDR1 reads MDHEN; CDR2 reads SYDVKM. V shed 5 bases and J shed 0 bases, with 11 bases lying between them. CDR3 in amino acids: CASSPDRYSNQPQHF. The CDR3 coding sequence is TGTGCCAGCAGTCCCGACAGATATAGCAATCAGCCCCAGCATTTT.

This clone was counted only a few times. The same CDR3 arises from other DNA sequences in this sample as well. The V and J genes are TRBV6-5 and TRBJ2-6, with a weak D call TRBD2 (6 bases). CDR3 length equals 15 residues. V shed 6 bases and J shed 1 base, with 10 bases lying between them. CDR1 is MNHEY and CDR2 is SVGAGI in the germline V gene. The CDR3 sequence is CASRTGGSGANVLTF. The CDR3 DNA reads as TGTGCCAGCAGGACCGGAGGGTCTGGGGCCAACGTCCTGACTTTC.

The gene calls are TRBV14 and TRBJ1-4; the D gene is possibly TRBD1 (6 bases). The length of the CDR3 is 13 residues. Trimming left V 8 bases short and J 5 bases short, with 12 bases between. The germline gives CDR1 SGHDN, CDR2 FVKESK. As DNA, the CDR3 is TGTGCCAGCCAAGACAGGCCCAATGAAAAACTGTTTTTT. This codes for CASQDRPNEKLFF.

The rearrangement joins TRBV5-1 to TRBJ2-7, with D possibly TRBD1 on 5 matching bases. The germline gives CDR1 SGHRS, CDR2 YFSETQ. Deletions cut 1 base from V and 4 bases from J, with 15 bases between. The CDR3 has 15 amino acids. The CDR3 reads CASSLTGILGYEQYF. The CDR3 nucleotides read TGCGCCAGCAGCTTGACAGGAATACTGGGATACGAGCAGTACTTC.

The chain links TRBV12-3 or TRBV12-4 to TRBJ1-1, with a tentative D call TRBD1 (5 bases). The germline V and J ends were trimmed by 5 bases and 10 bases, with 17 bases remaining between them. This CDR3 is 13 amino acids long. The CDR3 coding sequence is TGTGCCAGCAGTCCACAGGTGGGCTGGGGAGCTTTCTTT. It codes for CASSPQVGWGAFF.

This chain uses TRBV9 with TRBJ2-1, with D perhaps given as TRBD1 or TRBD2 (5 bases each). This CDR3 is built from 16 residues. Germline CDR1 is SGDLS and CDR2 is YYNGEE. V lost 0 bases, J lost 4 bases, and 14 bases lay in between. The CDR3 here is CASSVVGGPRYNEQFF. The CDR3 DNA follows: TGTGCCAGCAGCGTAGTTGGGGGACCCAGATACAATGAGCAGTTCTTC.

CDR3 region: CASSYGIQGQEKLFF. The CDR3, as DNA: TGTGCCAGCAGTTACGGCATCCAGGGTCAGGAAAAACTGTTTTTT. The chain is built from TRBV6-5 and TRBJ1-4, with D tentatively TRBD1 (5 bases). CDR1 is MNHEY, CDR2 SVGAGI, per germline. V lost 2 bases, J lost 8 bases, and 15 bases lay in between. There are 15 residues in the CDR3.

The chain recombines TRBV5-5 with TRBJ2-2; the match to TRBD2 covers 10 bases. The CDR3 is 15 amino acids. V gave up 5 bases and J gave up 4 bases; unmatched junction bases: 5. CDR1 and CDR2 from the germline V gene are SGHKS and YYEKEE (reference sequence). The CDR3 here is CASSLAGVSTGELFF. The DNA for the CDR3 is TGTGCCAGCAGTCTAGCGGGAGTAAGCACCGGGGAGCTGTTTTTT. Full variable domain (remainder filled in from reference TRBV5-5 and TRBJ2-2): DAGVTQSPTHLIKTRGQQVTLRCSPISGHKSVSWYQQVLGQGPQFIFQYYEKEERGRGNFPDRFSARQFPNYSSELNVNALLLGDSALYLCASSLAGVSTGELFFGEGSRLTVL.

The chain has TRBV28 and TRBJ1-6, with 7 bases fitting TRBD1. With 6 bases clipped from V and 8 bases from J, the junction kept 13 bases outside the gene matches. This CDR3 spans 16 amino acids. Germline V gives CDR1 MDHEN, CDR2 SYDVKM. The CDR3 coding sequence is TGTGCCAGCAGCTCTTCCCAGACAGGGAGTGATTCACCCCTCCACTTT. It specifies CASSSSQTGSDSPLHF.

This clone was seen once. The J gene is TRBJ2-7, the V gene TRBV5-1, with D possibly TRBD1 on 5 matching bases. Trimming shortened V by 5 bases and J by 4 bases, and 13 bases separated the two germline ends. This CDR3 is 13 amino acids long. Germline V gives CDR1 SGHRS, CDR2 YFSETQ. The CDR3 DNA is TGCGCCAGCAGGGGGCCCAACGGGTACGAGCAGTACTTC. It encodes CASRGPNGYEQYF.

The count of this clone is one. The chain couples TRBV3-1 (or the pseudogene TRBV3-2) to TRBJ2-7; TRBD1 or TRBD2 may be the D gene (5 bases each). The CDR3 totals 15 residues. V lost 4 bases to trimming and J lost 5 bases, with 18 bases between them. In germline, CDR1 is LGHDT, CDR2 YNNKEL (reference sequence). CDR3 in amino acids: CASSLSDSRGDEQYF. The CDR3, as DNA: TGTGCCAGCAGCCTCTCAGATAGTAGAGGGGACGAGCAGTACTTC.

The chain links TRBV6-5 to TRBJ2-5; TRBD2 agrees at 10 bases. V gave up 7 bases and J gave up 4 bases; unmatched junction bases: 9. The CDR3 runs to 15 residues. In germline, CDR1 is MNHEY, CDR2 SVGAGI. This CDR3 reads CASKRMSGRAETQYF. The CDR3 DNA is TGTGCCAGCAAAAGGATGAGCGGGAGGGCAGAGACCCAGTACTTC.

A single count supports this clone. The rearrangement links TRBV27 to TRBJ1-2; D may be TRBD1 (5 bases). Between the trimmed V and J ends, which lost 2 bases and 8 bases, there was a span of 12 bases. The CDR3 sequence is 13 residues long. Germline V CDR1 and CDR2: MNHEY, SMNVEV (reference sequence). CDR3 in DNA: TGTGCCAGCAGTTTACGGGGCTCGCGGGGCTACACCTTC. Its translation: CASSLRGSRGYTF.

The chain has TRBV5-4 and TRBJ2-7, with 11 positions matching TRBD2. The V gene end was trimmed by 6 bases and the J gene end by 3 bases; junction bases not matched to a gene: 11. The CDR3 is made up of 16 amino acids. The V gene's germline CDR1 is SGHNT and CDR2 YYREEE (reference sequence). CDR3: CASTPGGTSGFYEQYF. The CDR3 DNA is TGTGCCAGCACCCCGGGGGGGACTAGCGGATTCTACGAGCAGTACTTC.

This chain links TRBV3-1 (or the pseudogene TRBV3-2) with TRBJ1-6, with D hard to call. There are 14 residues in the CDR3. Germline loops: CDR1 LGHDT, CDR2 YNNKEL (reference sequence). Trimming cost V 2 bases and J 7 bases, with 9 bases left between them. The CDR3 spells CASSQRWVNSPLHF. In nucleotides, the CDR3 is TGTGCCAGCAGCCAACGCTGGGTAAATTCACCCCTCCACTTT.

The chain carries TRBV25-1 and TRBJ2-5, with D unresolved. Germline V gene lookup returns CDR1 MGHDK and CDR2 SYGVNS. Trimming took off 7 bases at V and 2 bases at J, with 5 bases between the two ends. CDR3 length: 11 residues. CDR3 protein: CASKQQETQYF. The CDR3 DNA is TGTGCCAGCAAGCAGCAAGAGACCCAGTACTTC.

The chain couples TRBV25-1 to TRBJ2-4, with a possible D match to TRBD1 (6 bases). The germline CDR1 and CDR2 sequences are MGHDK and SYGVNS. V lost 2 bases to trimming and J lost 7 bases, with 21 bases between them. There are 17 residues in the CDR3. The CDR3 loop reads CASSEHPRRTEWNIQYF. The CDR3 DNA reads as TGTGCCAGCAGTGAACACCCTCGGAGGACAGAATGGAACATTCAGTACTTC.

J is TRBJ1-1 and V is TRBV5-1, with a tentative D call TRBD1 (5 bases). CDR1 SGHRS and CDR2 YFSETQ come from the germline V gene. This CDR3 has 14 residues. V was shortened by 1 base and J by 7 bases, with 14 bases between the two germline ends. The CDR3: CASSLLGLNGEAFF. The CDR3 region has the DNA TGCGCCAGCAGCTTGCTGGGACTCAATGGTGAAGCTTTCTTT.

This clone was detected once. The chain recombines TRBV18 with TRBJ1-2, with D tentatively TRBD1 (6 bases). Germline CDR1 is KGHSH and CDR2 is LQKENI. This CDR3 region has 16 residues. The V end lost 1 base, the J end lost 6 bases, and 18 bases lay between the germline ends. In DNA form, the CDR3 reads TGTGCCAGCTCACCACAAGGGGGGCGCGGGATCGATGGCTACACCTTC. Translating it yields CASSPQGGRGIDGYTF.

This chain joins TRBV4-1 and TRBJ1-1; D not resolved. The germline V gene encodes CDR1 MGHRA and CDR2 YSYEKL. The CDR3 totals 14 residues. Trimming shortened V by 4 bases and J by 6 bases, and 15 bases separated the two germline ends. CDR3 region: CASSPLLLGAEAFF. As DNA, the CDR3 is TGCGCCAGCAGCCCTTTGCTACTGGGAGCTGAAGCTTTCTTT.

This clone was seen just once. The chain combines TRBV5-4 with TRBJ2-3, with D hard to call. The CDR3 contains 13 residues. The germline gives CDR1 SGHNT, CDR2 YYREEE (reference sequence). The ends were cut back, 3 bases at V and 4 bases at J, with 9 bases in the middle. In DNA form, the CDR3 reads TGTGCCAGCAGCTCGTTGCCCCCAGATACGCAGTATTTT. Translating gives CASSSLPPDTQYF.

This chain connects TRBV6-5 to TRBJ1-3, with 7 bases that match TRBD1. The CDR3 is made up of 15 amino acids. Germline V gives CDR1 MNHEY, CDR2 SVGAGI. After removal of 6 bases from V and 2 bases from J, the junction contained 7 bases not matched to a gene. CDR3: CASRPDRAPGNTIYF. CDR3 in DNA: TGTGCCAGCAGGCCTGACAGGGCCCCTGGAAACACCATATATTTT.

The rearrangement joins TRBV10-1 to TRBJ1-1, with 12 bases identical to TRBD1. The length of the CDR3 is 16 residues. Germline V gene data show CDR1 as WNHNN and CDR2 as SYGVQD (reference sequence). With V trimmed by 6 bases and J by 3 bases, 8 bases remained unmatched. DNA of the CDR3: TGCGCCAGCAGACCCGGGACAGGGGGCGCGGACACTGAAGCTTTCTTT. It translates to CASRPGTGGADTEAFF.